These 6 T cell receptor beta chains share one sample of origin, sequenced in a study of Graves' ophthalmopathy and Graves' hyperthyroidism. Amplified material comprised TCR beta CDR3 regions derived from RNA transcripts. First-round RT-PCR with HTBI primers preceded a second-round multiplex PCR. TCRdb re-derived calls from the multiplex PCR reads in MiXCR, one entry per CDR3 protein. Of about 1.2 million distinct CDR3 sequences in the sample, roughly two fifths are singletons; the top ten hold 8.5% to 14%. Material: peripheral blood or thyroid tissue (not recorded which). These TCRs come from an adult man with Graves' hyperthyroidism.

This clonotype was detected a few times. V usage is TRBV5-1 and J usage is TRBJ2-5, with D possibly matching TRBD2 (5 bases). The CDR3 covers 15 residues. The germline V and J ends were trimmed by 4 bases and 0 bases, with 13 bases remaining between them. Germline assignment: CDR1 SGHRS and CDR2 YFSETQ. The CDR3, as DNA: TGCGCCAGCAGCCAAGCTTTAGCGAACCAAGAGACCCAGTACTTC. Its protein product is CASSQALANQETQYF.

This clonotype was seen more than once but under ten times. The V and J genes are TRBV5-8 and TRBJ2-2, with TRBD1 matching 9 bases. The CDR3 runs 15 residues. V lost 4 bases and J lost 6; bases outside the gene matches: 7. Germline values: CDR1 SGHTS, CDR2 YDEGEE. CDR3 protein: CASSAGTGLSGELFF. In DNA, the CDR3 is TGTGCCAGCAGCGCCGGGACAGGGTTATCCGGGGAGCTGTTTTTT.

This clonotype was seen many times. The V gene is TRBV7-9, the J gene TRBJ2-5; TRBD1 is a possible D gene (5 bases). Germline CDR1 SEHNR, CDR2 FQNEAQ (reference sequence). The CDR3 is 13 amino acids. The V gene lost 6 bases and the J gene lost 2 bases, with 10 bases spanning the gap. The CDR3 DNA reads TGTGCCAGCAGGAACCCAGGGCAAGAGACCCAGTACTTC. This gives the protein CASRNPGQETQYF. Using reference TRBV7-9 and TRBJ2-5 for the parts outside the CDR3, the full variable domain is DTGVSQNPRHKITKRGQNVTFRCDPISEHNRLYWYRQTLGQGPEFLTYFQNEAQLEKSRLLSDRFSAERPKGSFSTLEIQRTEQGDSAMYLCASRNPGQETQYFGPGTRLLVL.

This CDR3 reads CASIKEGGTEAFF. CDR3 sequence (DNA): TGTGCCAGCATAAAGGAAGGGGGCACTGAAGCTTTCTTT. V is TRBV2 and J is TRBJ1-1, with TRBD1 as a possible D gene (6 bases). CDR1 is SNHLY and CDR2 is FYNNEI in the germline V gene. Trimming stripped 7 bases from V and 4 bases from J, with 13 bases between. This CDR3 spans 13 amino acids.

This clonotype showed up many times. The chain recombines TRBV4-1 with TRBJ2-5; possible D gene TRBD2, 6 bases. The CDR3 sequence is 16 residues long. Trimming took 1 base from V and 5 from J, leaving 17 bases between them. Germline values: CDR1 MGHRA, CDR2 YSYEKL. CDR3 sequence reads: CASSQVGAGLGETQYF. CDR3 nucleotide sequence: TGCGCCAGCAGCCAAGTAGGGGCGGGGTTGGGGGAGACCCAGTACTTC.

The V call is TRBV7-9, the J call TRBJ2-2; D perhaps matches TRBD2 (5 bases). Per the germline V gene, CDR1 is SEHNR and CDR2 is FQNEAQ (reference sequence). With 3 bases removed from V and 6 bases from J, the gap between germline ends came to 11 bases. The CDR3 is 14 residues long. The CDR3 reads CASSFTGNAGELFF. The CDR3 bases are TGTGCCAGCAGCTTTACGGGAAACGCCGGGGAGCTGTTTTTT.